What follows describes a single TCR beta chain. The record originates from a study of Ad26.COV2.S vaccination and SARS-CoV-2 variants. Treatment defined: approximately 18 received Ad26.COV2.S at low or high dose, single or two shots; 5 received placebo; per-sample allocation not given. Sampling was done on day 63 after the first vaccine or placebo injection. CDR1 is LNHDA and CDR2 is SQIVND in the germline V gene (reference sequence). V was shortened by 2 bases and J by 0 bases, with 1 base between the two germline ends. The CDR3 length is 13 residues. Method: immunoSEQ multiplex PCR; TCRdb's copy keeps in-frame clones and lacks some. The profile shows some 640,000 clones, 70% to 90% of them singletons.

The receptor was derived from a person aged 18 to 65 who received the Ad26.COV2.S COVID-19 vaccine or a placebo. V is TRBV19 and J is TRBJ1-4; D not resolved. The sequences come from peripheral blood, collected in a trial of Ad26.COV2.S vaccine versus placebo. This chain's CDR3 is CASSITTNEKLFF. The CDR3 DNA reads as TGTGCCAGTAGTATAACAACTAATGAAAAACTGTTTTTT.